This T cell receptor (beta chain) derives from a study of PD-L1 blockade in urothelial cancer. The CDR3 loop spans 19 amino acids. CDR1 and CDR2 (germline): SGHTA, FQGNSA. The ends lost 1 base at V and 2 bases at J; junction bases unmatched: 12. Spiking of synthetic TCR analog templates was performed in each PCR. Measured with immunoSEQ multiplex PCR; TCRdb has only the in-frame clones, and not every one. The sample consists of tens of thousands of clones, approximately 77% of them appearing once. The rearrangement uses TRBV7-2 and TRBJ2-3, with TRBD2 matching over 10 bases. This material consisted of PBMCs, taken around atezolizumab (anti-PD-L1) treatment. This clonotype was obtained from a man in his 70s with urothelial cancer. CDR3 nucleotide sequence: TGTGCCAGCAGCTTAGGTTGGCTAGCGGGAGCGGTTGACACAGATACGCAGTATTTT. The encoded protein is CASSLGWLAGAVDTDTQYF.